This T cell receptor (beta chain) emerged from a study of cytomegalovirus exposure and HLA in healthy donors. The count of this clone is one. 13 Jbeta primers and 60 Vbeta primers were used for the PCR. TCRdb keeps only in-frame clones here, not all; method: immunoSEQ multiplex PCR. The sample has 130,000 or so clones; approximately 80% are singletons. V gave up 2 bases and J gave up 12 bases, with 22 bases separating them. The CDR3 sequence is 15 residues long. Germline V gene sequence: CDR1 LGHNA, CDR2 YNFKEQ. The sample consisted of PBMCs. The sequence was obtained from a man aged 30 to 39 in good health and CMV-seronegative. V usage is TRBV4-2 and J usage is TRBJ1-1, with D perhaps matching TRBD1 (6 bases). The CDR3 sequence: CASSQSSATGPDTFF. CDR3 DNA sequence: TGTGCCAGCAGCCAATCGTCGGCGACAGGTCCAGATACTTTCTTT.